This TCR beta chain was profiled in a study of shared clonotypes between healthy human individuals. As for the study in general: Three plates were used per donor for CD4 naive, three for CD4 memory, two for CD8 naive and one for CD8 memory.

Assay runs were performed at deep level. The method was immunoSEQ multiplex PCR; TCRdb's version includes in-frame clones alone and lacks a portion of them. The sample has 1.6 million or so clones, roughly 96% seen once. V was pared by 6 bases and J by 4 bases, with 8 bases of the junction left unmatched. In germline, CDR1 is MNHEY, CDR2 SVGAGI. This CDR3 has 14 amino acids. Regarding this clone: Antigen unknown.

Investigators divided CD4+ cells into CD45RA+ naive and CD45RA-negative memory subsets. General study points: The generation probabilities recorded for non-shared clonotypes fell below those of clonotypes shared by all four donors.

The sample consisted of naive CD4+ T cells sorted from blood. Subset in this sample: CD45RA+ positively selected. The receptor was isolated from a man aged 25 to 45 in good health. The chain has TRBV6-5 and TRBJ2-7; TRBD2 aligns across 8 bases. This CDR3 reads CASRPGLGTYEQYF. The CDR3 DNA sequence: TGTGCCAGCAGACCGGGACTAGGGACTTACGAGCAGTACTTC.